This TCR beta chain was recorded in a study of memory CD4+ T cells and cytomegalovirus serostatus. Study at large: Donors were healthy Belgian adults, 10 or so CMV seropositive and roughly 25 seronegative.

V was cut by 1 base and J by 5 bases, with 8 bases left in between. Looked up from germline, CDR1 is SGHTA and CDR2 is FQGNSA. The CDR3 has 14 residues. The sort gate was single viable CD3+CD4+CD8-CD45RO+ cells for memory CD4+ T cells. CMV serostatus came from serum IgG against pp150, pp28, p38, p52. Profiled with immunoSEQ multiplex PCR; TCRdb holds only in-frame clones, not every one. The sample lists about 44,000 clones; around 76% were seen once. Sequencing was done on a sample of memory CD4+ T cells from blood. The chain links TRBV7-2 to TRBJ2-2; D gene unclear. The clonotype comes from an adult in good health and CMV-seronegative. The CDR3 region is CASSLGLPTGELFF. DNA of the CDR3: TGTGCCAGCAGCTTAGGACTTCCTACCGGGGAGCTGTTTTTT.